This T cell receptor beta chain was retrieved from a study of read filtering for tumor transcriptome and immune sequencing. The study, taken as a whole, reports: RNA-seq captured clonotypes less deeply and reliably than IR-seq.

This clonotype was observed at least ten times. Its specificity is not known. Germline V gives CDR1 KGHDR, CDR2 SFDVKD. The V gene lost 7 bases and the J gene lost 6 bases, with 17 bases spanning the gap. The CDR3 spans 15 residues. The library was built from around 380 ng RNA with molecular barcoded adaptors for alpha/delta and beta/gamma chains. TCRdb processed the reads anew with MiXCR; each CDR3 protein has one entry. The repertoire has 30,000 to 45,000 distinct CDR3 sequences, roughly an eighth of them found once; the top ten carry around 7.3%. The gene calls are TRBV24-1 and TRBJ2-2; a possible D gene is TRBD1 (7 bases). Source material: a population of CD138-negative cells sorted from bone marrow. This clonotype was sampled from a donor aged 40 or older with multiple myeloma. CDR3 region: CATSDLTGEAGELFF. CDR3 DNA sequence: TGTGCCACCAGCGATCTCACAGGGGAGGCCGGGGAGCTGTTTTTT.